The rows below give T cell receptor beta chains drawn from one sample of a study of T cells in localized non-small cell lung cancer. Libraries were prepared by immunoSEQ multiplex PCR; TCRdb keeps only in-frame clonotypes and omits some of them. Of about 64,000 clones in the sample, roughly 80% were seen once. The specimen comprised PBMCs, sampled before any cancer treatment. These receptors all stem from a man between 40 and 70 years old with stage II lung adenocarcinoma. The CDR3 runs from the conserved cysteine through the conserved F or W. A D gene is named only where the DNA matches it firmly. Only part of the rows carry a size: once, few, many, or a class if the clone is expanded.

D	size	V	J	CDR3	DNA
TRBD1	.	TRBV9	TRBJ2-7	CASSVVGTGVPLSSYEQYF	TGTGCCAGCAGCGTAGTAGGGACAGGGGTTCCCCTGAGCTCCTACGAGCAGTACTTC
.	.	TRBV5-4	TRBJ1-4	CASSPQGRSNEKLFF	TGTGCCAGCAGCCCCCAGGGGCGGTCTAATGAAAAACTGTTTTTT
.	.	TRBV6-5	TRBJ1-1	CASSYTQVGTEAFF	TGTGCCAGCAGTTACACACAGGTGGGGACTGAAGCTTTCTTT
TRBD2	few	TRBV7-2	TRBJ2-2	CASSPRRREMTGELFF	TGTGCCAGCAGCCCCAGGAGGCGGGAGATGACCGGGGAGCTGTTTTTT
.	.	TRBV20-1	TRBJ2-1	CSALYNEQFF	TGCAGTGCTTTATACAATGAGCAGTTCTTC
.	.	TRBV6-5	TRBJ1-5	CASSYSPPGSNQPQHF	TGTGCCAGCAGTTACTCCCCCCCCGGTAGCAATCAGCCCCAGCATTTT
.	.	TRBV11-3	TRBJ2-7	CASSLGVSYEQYF	TGTGCCAGCAGCTTAGGGGTCTCCTACGAGCAGTACTTC
.	few	TRBV6-1	TRBJ2-1	CASSVQLYNEQFF	TGTGCCAGCAGTGTACAGCTCTACAATGAGCAGTTCTTC
TRBD1	few	TRBV9	TRBJ1-3	CASSEGQGAGNTIYF	TGTGCCAGCAGCGAAGGACAGGGGGCTGGAAACACCATATATTTT
.	medium-sized	TRBV9	TRBJ2-2	CASSVRRGGELFF	TGTGCCAGCAGCGTGAGACGGGGCGGGGAGCTGTTTTTT
TRBD2	.	TRBV5-4	TRBJ2-3	CASSLGPAGGSADTQYF	TGTGCCAGCAGCTTGGGTCCAGCGGGAGGGAGCGCAGATACGCAGTATTTT